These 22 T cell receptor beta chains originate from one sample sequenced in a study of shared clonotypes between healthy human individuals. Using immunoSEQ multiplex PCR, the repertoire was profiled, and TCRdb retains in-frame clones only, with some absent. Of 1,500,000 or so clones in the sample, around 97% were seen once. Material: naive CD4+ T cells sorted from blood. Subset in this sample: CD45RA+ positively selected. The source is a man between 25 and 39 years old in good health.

As DNA, the CDR3 is TGTGCCAGCAGTTTTGGACAGGGCGGCTTGGGGGGTGGCTACACCTTC. Protein product: CASSFGQGGLGGGYTF. The gene calls are TRBV6-5 and TRBJ1-2; TRBD1 matches at 8 bases. With V trimmed by 4 bases and J by 7 bases, 14 bases remained unmatched. The germline gives CDR1 MNHEY, CDR2 SVGAGI. There are 16 residues in the CDR3.

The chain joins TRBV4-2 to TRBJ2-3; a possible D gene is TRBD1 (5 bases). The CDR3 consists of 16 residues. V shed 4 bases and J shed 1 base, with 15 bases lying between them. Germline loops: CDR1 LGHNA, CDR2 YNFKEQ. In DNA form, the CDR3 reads TGTGCCAGCAGCCTCCAGGGCCAAAAAGGCACAGATACGCAGTATTTT. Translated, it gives CASSLQGQKGTDTQYF.

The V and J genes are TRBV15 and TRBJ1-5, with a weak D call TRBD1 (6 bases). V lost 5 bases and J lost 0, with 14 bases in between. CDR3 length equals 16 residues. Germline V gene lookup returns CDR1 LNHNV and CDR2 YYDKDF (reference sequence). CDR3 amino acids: CATSGRDTYSNQPQHF. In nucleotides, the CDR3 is TGTGCCACCAGCGGTCGGGACACCTATAGCAATCAGCCCCAGCATTTT.

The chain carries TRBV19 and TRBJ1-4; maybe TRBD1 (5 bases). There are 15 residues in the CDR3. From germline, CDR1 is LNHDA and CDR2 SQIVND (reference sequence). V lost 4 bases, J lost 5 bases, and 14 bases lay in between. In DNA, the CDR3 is TGTGCCAGTAGTAAGGCCCAGACAGAAAATGAAAAACTGTTTTTT. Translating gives CASSKAQTENEKLFF. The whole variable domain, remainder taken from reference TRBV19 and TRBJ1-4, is DGGITQSPKYLFRKEGQNVTLSCEQNLNHDAMYWYRQDPGQGLRLIYYSQIVNDFQKGDIAEGYSVSREKKESFPLTVTSAQKNPTAFYLCASSKAQTENEKLFFGSGTQLSVL.

CDR3 nucleotide sequence: TGTGCCAGCAGTGAATCGGGGGTCGACAGCAAACCATACAATGAGCAGTTCTTC. Protein product: CASSESGVDSKPYNEQFF. This sequence joins TRBV2 and TRBJ2-1; perhaps TRBD2 as D (6 bases). CDR3 size: 18 residues. V was pared by 2 bases and J by 4 bases, with 21 bases between. Germline lookup yields CDR1 SNHLY and CDR2 FYNNEI. The whole variable domain, remainder taken from reference TRBV2 and TRBJ2-1, is EPEVTQTPSHQVTQMGQEVILRCVPISNHLYFYWYRQILGQKVEFLVSFYNNEISEKSEIFDDQFSVERPDGSNFTLKIRSTKLEDSAMYFCASSESGVDSKPYNEQFFGPGTRLTVL.

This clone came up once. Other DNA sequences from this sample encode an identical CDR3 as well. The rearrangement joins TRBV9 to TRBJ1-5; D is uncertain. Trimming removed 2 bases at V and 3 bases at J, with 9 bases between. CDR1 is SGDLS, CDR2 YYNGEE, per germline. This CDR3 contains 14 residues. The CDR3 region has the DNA TGTGCCAGCAGCGTGGAGGGCTCCAATCAGCCCCAGCATTTT. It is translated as CASSVEGSNQPQHF. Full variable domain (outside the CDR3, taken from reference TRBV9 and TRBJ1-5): DSGVTQTPKHLITATGQRVTLRCSPRSGDLSVYWYQQSLDQGLQFLIQYYNGEERAKGNILERFSAQQFPDLHSELNLSSLELGDSALYFCASSVEGSNQPQHFGDGTRLSIL.

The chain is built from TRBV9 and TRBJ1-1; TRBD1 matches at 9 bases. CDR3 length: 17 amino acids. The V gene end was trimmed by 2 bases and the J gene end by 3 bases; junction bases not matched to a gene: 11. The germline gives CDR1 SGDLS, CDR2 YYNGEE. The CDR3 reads CASSVTGTGWGDTEAFF. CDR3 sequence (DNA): TGTGCCAGCAGCGTCACCGGGACAGGGTGGGGTGACACTGAAGCTTTCTTT.

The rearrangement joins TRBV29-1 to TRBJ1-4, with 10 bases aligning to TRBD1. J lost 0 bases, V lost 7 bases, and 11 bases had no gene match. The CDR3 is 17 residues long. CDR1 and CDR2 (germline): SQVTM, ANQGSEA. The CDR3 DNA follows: TGCAGCGCCAGGTTTAGGGACAGGGGTGCAACTAATGAAAAACTGTTTTTT. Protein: CSARFRDRGATNEKLFF. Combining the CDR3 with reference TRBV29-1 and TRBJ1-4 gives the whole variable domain SAVISQKPSRDICQRGTSLTIQCQVDSQVTMMFWYRQQPGQSLTLIATANQGSEATYESGFVIDKFPISRPNLTFSTLTVSNMSPEDSSIYLCSARFRDRGATNEKLFFGSGTQLSVL.

DNA for the CDR3: TGTGCCAGCAGCTTGGATCCGGGAGGGCCTGCGAATGAGCAGTTCTTC. Its protein is CASSLDPGGPANEQFF. The J gene is TRBJ2-1, the V gene TRBV5-4; 8 bases are a match to TRBD2. Germline V gene data show CDR1 as SGHNT and CDR2 as YYREEE (reference sequence). The length of the CDR3 is 16 residues. V was pared by 0 bases and J by 7 bases, with 9 bases of the junction left unmatched.

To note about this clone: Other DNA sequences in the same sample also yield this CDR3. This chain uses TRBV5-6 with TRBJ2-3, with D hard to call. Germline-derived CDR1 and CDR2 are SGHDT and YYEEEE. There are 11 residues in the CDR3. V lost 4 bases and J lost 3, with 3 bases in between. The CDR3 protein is CASSLTDTQYF. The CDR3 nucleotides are TGTGCCAGCAGCCTGACAGATACGCAGTATTTT.

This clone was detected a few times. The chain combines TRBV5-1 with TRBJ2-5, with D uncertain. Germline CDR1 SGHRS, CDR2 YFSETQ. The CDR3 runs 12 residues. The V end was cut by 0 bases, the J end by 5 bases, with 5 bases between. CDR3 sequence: CASSLGWETQYF. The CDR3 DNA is TGCGCCAGCAGCTTGGGGTGGGAGACCCAGTACTTC.

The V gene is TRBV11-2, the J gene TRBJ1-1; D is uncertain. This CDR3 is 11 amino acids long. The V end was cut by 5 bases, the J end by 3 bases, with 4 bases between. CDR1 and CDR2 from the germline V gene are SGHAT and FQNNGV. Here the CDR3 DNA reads TGTGCCAGCAGCCTCTACACTGAAGCTTTCTTT. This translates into CASSLYTEAFF.

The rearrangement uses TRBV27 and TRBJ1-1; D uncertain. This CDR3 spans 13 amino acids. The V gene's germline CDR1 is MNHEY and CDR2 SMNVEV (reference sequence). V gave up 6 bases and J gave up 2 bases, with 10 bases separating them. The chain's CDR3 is CASSPDGNTEAFF. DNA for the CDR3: TGTGCCAGCAGCCCCGATGGAAACACTGAAGCTTTCTTT.

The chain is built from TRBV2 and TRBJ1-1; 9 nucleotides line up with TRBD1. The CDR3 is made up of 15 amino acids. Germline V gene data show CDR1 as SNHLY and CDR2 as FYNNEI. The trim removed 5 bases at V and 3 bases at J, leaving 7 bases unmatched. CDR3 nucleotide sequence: TGTGCCAGCAGTAAAACGACAGGGGGGGACACTGAAGCTTTCTTT. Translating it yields CASSKTTGGDTEAFF.

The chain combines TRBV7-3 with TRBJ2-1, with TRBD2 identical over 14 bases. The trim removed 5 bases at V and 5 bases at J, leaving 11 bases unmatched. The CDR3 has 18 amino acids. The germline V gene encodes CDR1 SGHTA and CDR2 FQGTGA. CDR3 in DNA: TGTGCCAGCAGCCCTCGGGGACTAGCGGGAGAGGTCAACAATGAGCAGTTCTTC. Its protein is CASSPRGLAGEVNNEQFF.

DNA of the CDR3: TGCGCCAGCAGCCAAGTTGCAGTACCGAGCTCCTACGAGCAGTACTTC. Its translation is CASSQVAVPSSYEQYF. The chain couples TRBV4-1 to TRBJ2-7; no clear D gene. This CDR3 contains 16 residues. V shed 1 base and J shed 0 bases, with 13 bases lying between them. The germline V gene has CDR1 MGHRA and CDR2 YSYEKL.

The DNA for the CDR3 is TGTGCCACCAGGAAGTTGCCGGGAGGAGTCTCCTACGAGCAGTACTTC. Translation: CATRKLPGGVSYEQYF. The chain joins TRBV15 to TRBJ2-7; 7 nucleotides align to TRBD2. This CDR3 spans 16 amino acids. Germline V gene data show CDR1 as LNHNV and CDR2 as YYDKDF (reference sequence). V dropped 6 bases and J dropped 0; count of bases not matched to a gene: 11.

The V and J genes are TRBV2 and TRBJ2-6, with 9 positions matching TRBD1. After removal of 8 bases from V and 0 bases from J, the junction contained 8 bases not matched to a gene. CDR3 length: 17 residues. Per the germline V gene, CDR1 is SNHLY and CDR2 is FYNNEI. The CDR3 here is CASHLGQGLSGANVLTF. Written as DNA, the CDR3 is TGTGCCAGCCATTTGGGACAGGGACTCTCTGGGGCCAACGTCCTGACTTTC.

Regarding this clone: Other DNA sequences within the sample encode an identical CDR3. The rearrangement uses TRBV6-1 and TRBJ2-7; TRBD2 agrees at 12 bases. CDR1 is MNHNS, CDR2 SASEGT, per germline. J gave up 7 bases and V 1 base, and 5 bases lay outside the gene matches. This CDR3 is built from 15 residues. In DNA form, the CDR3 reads TGTGCCAGCAGTGAAGGACTAGCGGGAGTATATGAGCAGTACTTC. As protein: CASSEGLAGVYEQYF.

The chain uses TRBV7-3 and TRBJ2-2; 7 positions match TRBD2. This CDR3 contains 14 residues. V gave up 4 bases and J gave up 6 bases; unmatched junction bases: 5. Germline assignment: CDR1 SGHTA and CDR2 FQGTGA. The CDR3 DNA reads TGTGCCAGCAGCTCCGGGGGGAGTCCCGGGGAGCTGTTTTTT. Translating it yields CASSSGGSPGELFF. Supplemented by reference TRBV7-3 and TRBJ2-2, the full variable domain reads GAGVSQTPSNKVTEKGKYVELRCDPISGHTALYWYRQSLGQGPEFLIYFQGTGAADDSGLPNDRFFAVRPEGSVSTLKIQRTERGDSAVYLCASSSGGSPGELFFGEGSRLTVL.

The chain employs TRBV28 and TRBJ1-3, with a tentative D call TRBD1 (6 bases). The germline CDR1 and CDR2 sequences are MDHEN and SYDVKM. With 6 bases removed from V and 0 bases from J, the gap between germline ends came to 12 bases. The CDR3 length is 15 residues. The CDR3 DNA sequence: TGTGCCAGCAGCTCCGGGGGCTACTCTGGAAACACCATATATTTT. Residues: CASSSGGYSGNTIYF.

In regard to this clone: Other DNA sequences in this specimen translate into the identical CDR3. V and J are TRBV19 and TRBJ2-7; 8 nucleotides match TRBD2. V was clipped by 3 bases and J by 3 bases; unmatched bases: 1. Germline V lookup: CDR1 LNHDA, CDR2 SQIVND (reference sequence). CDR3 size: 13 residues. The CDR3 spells CASSILAGYEQYF. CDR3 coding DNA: TGTGCCAGTAGTATTCTAGCGGGCTACGAGCAGTACTTC. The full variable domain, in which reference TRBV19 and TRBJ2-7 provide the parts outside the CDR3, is DGGITQSPKYLFRKEGQNVTLSCEQNLNHDAMYWYRQDPGQGLRLIYYSQIVNDFQKGDIAEGYSVSREKKESFPLTVTSAQKNPTAFYLCASSILAGYEQYFGPGTRLTVT.